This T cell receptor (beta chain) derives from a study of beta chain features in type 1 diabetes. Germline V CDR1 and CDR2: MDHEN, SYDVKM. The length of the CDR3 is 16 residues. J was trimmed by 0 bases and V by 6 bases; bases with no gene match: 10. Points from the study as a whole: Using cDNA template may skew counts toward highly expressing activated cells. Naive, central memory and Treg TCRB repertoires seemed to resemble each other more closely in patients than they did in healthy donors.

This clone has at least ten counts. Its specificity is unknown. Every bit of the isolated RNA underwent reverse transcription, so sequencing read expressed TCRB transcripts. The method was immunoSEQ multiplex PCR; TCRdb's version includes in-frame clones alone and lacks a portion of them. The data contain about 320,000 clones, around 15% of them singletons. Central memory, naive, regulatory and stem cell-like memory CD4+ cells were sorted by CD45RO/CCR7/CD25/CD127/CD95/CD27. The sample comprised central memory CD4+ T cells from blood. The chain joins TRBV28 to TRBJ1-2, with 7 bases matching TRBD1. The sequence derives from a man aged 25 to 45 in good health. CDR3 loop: CASRPWTGDSNYGYTF. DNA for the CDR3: TGTGCCAGCAGACCCTGGACAGGAGATTCTAACTATGGCTACACCTTC.